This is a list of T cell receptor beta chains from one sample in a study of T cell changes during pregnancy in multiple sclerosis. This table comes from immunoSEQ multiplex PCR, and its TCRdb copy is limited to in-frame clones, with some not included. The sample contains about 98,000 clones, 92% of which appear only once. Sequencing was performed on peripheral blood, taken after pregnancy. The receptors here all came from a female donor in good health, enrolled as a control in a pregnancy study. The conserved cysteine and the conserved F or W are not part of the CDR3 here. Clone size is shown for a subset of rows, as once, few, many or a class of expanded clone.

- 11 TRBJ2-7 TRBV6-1 ASSGGLVYEQY
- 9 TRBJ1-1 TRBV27 ASRTAKEAF
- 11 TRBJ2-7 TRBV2 ASIGAASYEQY
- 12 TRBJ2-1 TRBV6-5 ASRERGFYNEQF
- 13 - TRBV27 ASSTLAGSSYEQY
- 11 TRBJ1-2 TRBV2 ASILPGHSGYT
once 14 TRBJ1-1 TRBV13 ASSLSGGRKNTEAF
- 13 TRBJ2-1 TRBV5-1 ASSFNSGGSNEQF
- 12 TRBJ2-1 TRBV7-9 ASRPKTSYNEQF
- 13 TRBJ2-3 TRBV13 ASSLGGGDTDTQY
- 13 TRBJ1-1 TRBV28 ASKFGDRTNTEAF
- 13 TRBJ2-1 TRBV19 ASSGSGGHLNEQF
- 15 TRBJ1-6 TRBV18 ASSPGFPGGAGSPLH
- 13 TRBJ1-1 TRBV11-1 ASSLGTGRRTEAF
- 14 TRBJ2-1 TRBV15 ATSRDVIGRSDEQF
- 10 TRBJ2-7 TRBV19 ASSLGSYEQY
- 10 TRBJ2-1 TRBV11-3 ASSLGRGEQF
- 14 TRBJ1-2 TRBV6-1 ASSVGTGGADYGYT
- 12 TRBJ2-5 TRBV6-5 ASNAGTDTKEQY
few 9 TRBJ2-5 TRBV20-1 SATTQETQY
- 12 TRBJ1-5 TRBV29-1 SVITISETQPQH
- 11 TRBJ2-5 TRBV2 ASIRDRQETQY
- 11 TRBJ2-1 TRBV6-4 ASSAGRVNEQF
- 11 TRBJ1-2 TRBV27 ASSSVTSYGYT
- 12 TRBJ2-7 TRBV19 ASSARDRGYEQY
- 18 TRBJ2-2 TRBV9 ASSVQGRLAGGVNTGELF
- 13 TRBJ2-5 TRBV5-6 ASSERHRGGETQY
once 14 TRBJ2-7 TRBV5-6 ASSTSRINRGREQY
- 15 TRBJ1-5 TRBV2 ASRVPLGAAPDQPQH
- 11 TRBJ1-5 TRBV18 ASSQGGNQPQH
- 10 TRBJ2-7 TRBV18 ASSRAVYEQY
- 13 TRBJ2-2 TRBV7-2 ASSLVGGFNGELF
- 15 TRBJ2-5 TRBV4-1 ASSQVSSGRLQETQY
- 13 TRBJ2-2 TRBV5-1 ASSLARGATGELF
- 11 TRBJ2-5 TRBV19 ASSFAGGGAQY
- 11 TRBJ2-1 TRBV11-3 ASSRYEDNEQF
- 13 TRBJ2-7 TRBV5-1 ASSPRRTPGHEQY
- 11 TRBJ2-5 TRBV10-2 ASKRGQQETQY